This T cell receptor beta chain was identified during a study of T cell responses to AZD1222 COVID-19 vaccine. The study, taken as a whole, reports: Repertoires in all cases were sampled only once the peak T cell response had passed.

This CDR3 comprises 16 residues. Germline lookup yields CDR1 LGHDT and CDR2 YNNKEL (reference sequence). The germline V and J ends were trimmed by 0 bases and 1 base, with 9 bases remaining between them. Libraries were prepared by immunoSEQ multiplex PCR; TCRdb keeps only in-frame clonotypes and omits some of them. The sample holds about 120,000 clones, roughly 87% seen once. Comments on this clone: As yet, its antigen is unknown.

V gene TRBV3-1 (or the pseudogene TRBV3-2) combines with J gene TRBJ2-2; D is undetermined. Source: peripheral blood, taken on day 0 of AZD1222 vaccination. This clonotype originated in an adult in good health. The CDR3 region has the DNA TGTGCCAGCAGCCAAGAAGATTCTTTGAACACCGGGGAGCTGTTTTTT. Its protein product is CASSQEDSLNTGELFF.